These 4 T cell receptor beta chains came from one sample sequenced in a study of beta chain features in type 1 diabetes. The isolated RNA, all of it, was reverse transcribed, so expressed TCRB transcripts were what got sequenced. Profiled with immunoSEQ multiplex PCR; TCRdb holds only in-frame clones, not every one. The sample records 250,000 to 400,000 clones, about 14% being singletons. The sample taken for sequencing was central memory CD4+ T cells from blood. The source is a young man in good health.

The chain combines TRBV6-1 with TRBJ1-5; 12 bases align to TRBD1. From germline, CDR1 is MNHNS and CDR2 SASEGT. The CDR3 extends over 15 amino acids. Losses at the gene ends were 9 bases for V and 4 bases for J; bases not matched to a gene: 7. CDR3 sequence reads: CARKRDRGQNQPQHF. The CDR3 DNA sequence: TGTGCCAGAAAAAGGGACAGGGGGCAAAATCAGCCCCAGCATTTT.

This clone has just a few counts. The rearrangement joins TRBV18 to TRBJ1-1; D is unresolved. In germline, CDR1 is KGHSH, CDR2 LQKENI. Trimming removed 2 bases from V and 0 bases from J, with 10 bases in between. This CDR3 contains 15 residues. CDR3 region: CASSPGNNMNTEAFF. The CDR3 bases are TGTGCCAGCTCACCAGGGAACAACATGAACACTGAAGCTTTCTTT.

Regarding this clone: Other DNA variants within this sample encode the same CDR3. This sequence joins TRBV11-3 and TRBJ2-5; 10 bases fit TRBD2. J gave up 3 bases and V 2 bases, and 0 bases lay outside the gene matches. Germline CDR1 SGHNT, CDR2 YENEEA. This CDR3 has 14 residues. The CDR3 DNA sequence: TGTGCCAGCAGCTTAACTAGCGGGGAAGAGACCCAGTACTTC. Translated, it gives CASSLTSGEETQYF.

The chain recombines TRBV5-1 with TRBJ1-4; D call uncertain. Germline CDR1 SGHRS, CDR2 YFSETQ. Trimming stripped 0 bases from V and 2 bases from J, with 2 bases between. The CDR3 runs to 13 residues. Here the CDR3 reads CASSLGTNEKLFF. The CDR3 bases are TGCGCCAGCAGCTTGGGGACTAATGAAAAACTGTTTTTT.